This T cell receptor (beta chain) appears in the sequencing data of a study of long-term antiretroviral therapy in people with HIV. General study findings and limits: The blood, collected between the mid-2000s and the late 2010s, was possibly taken under older ART regimens.

The authors ran the immunoSEQ assay, v3.0, at survey level. The method was immunoSEQ multiplex PCR; TCRdb's version includes in-frame clones alone and lacks a portion of them. This table holds about 16,000 clones, 75% found once. The table lists this clone with a few counts. Its antigen is undetermined. CDR3 size: 16 residues. The J segment lost 6 bases and the V segment lost 2 bases, leaving 5 bases of the junction unmatched. Germline CDR1 reads MNHEY; CDR2 reads SMNVEV (reference sequence). This chain uses TRBV27 with TRBJ1-5, with 12 bases identical to TRBD1. This sample comprised unsorted PBMCs, obtained 1.5 years before starting antiretroviral therapy. This TCR came from a woman aged 45-59 years with HIV. CDR3 DNA: TGTGCCAGCAGTTTACTGGGACAGGGGGCGGGTCAGCCCCAGCATTTT. This sequence encodes CASSLLGQGAGQPQHF.